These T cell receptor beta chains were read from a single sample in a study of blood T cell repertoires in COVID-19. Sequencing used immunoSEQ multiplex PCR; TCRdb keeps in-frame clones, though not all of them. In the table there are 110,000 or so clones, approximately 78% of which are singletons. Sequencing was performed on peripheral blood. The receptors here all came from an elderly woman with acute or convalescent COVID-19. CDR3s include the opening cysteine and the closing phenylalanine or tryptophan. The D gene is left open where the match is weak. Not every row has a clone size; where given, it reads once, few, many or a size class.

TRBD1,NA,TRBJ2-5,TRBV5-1,CASSRWTGKETQYF,TGCGCCAGCAGCCGATGGACAGGGAAAGAGACCCAGTACTTC
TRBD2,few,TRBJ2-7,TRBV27,CASKRLAGSYEQYF,TGTGCCAGCAAGCGATTAGCGGGGTCCTACGAGCAGTACTTC
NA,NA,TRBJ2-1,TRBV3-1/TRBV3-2,CASSGANEQFF,TGTGCCAGCAGTGGGGCCAATGAGCAGTTCTTC
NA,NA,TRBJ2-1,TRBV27,CASRRLSSGSRQFF,TGTGCCAGCAGACGACTCTCTTCCGGGAGTAGGCAGTTCTTC
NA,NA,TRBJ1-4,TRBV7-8,CASSRPGTGDEKLFF,TGTGCCAGCAGCAGACCCGGGACTGGGGATGAGAAACTGTTTTTT
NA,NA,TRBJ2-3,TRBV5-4,CASSFDSLSTDTQYF,TGTGCCAGCAGCTTTGACAGCCTTAGCACAGATACGCAGTATTTT
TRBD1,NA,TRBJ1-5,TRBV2,CASSSGTGGVQPQHF,TGTGCCAGCAGTTCCGGGACAGGTGGAGTCCAGCCCCAGCATTTT
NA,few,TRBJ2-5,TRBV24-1,CATSDGHQETQYF,TGTGCCACCAGTGATGGCCACCAAGAGACCCAGTACTTC
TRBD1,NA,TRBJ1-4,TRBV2,CASRDGTAAGNEKLFF,TGTGCCAGCAGGGACGGGACAGCCGCTGGAAATGAAAAACTGTTTTTT
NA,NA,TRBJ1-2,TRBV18,CASSPPQTGLLYGYTF,TGTGCCAGCTCACCACCGCAGACAGGCCTTCTTTATGGCTACACCTTC
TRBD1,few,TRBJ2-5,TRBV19,CASSFRTGQETQYF,TGTGCCAGTAGCTTCAGGACAGGTCAGGAGACCCAGTACTTC
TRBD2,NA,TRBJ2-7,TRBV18,CASLLAGEGEQYF,TGTGCCAGCTTACTAGCGGGAGAGGGTGAGCAGTACTTC
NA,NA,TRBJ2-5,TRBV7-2,CASSAKRDQETQYF,TGTGCCAGCAGCGCAAAGCGGGACCAAGAGACCCAGTACTTC
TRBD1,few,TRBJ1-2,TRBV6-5,CASSYRDRGFGYTF,TGTGCCAGCAGTTACCGCGACAGGGGGTTCGGCTACACCTTC
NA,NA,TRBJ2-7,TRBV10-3,CAIRGASYEQYF,TGTGCCATCAGGGGGGCCTCCTACGAGCAGTACTTC
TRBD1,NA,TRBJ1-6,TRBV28,CASSPTGQGNSPLHF,TGTGCCAGCAGTCCAACGGGACAGGGTAATTCACCCCTCCACTTT
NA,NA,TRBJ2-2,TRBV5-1,CASSQTDPNTGELFF,TGCGCCAGCAGCCAGACAGATCCGAACACCGGGGAGCTGTTTTTT
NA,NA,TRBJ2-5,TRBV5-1,CASSLSPQGQETQYF,TGCGCCAGCAGCTTGTCCCCTCAGGGCCAAGAGACCCAGTACTTC
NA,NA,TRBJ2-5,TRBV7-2,CASSSQRGQETQYF,TGTGCCAGCAGCTCGCAAAGGGGCCAAGAGACCCAGTACTTC
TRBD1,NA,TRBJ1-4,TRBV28,CASSTPPGQLYEKLFF,TGTGCCAGCAGTACCCCTCCGGGACAGCTTTATGAAAAACTGTTTTTT
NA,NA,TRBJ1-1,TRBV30,CAWRGRGDTEAFF,TGTGCCTGGAGGGGGAGGGGGGACACTGAAGCTTTCTTT
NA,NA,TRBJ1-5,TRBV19,CASTPTALAWPQHF,TGTGCCAGTACCCCGACAGCTCTAGCGTGGCCCCAGCATTTT
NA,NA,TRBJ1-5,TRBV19,CASSTIGQTYSNQPQHF,TGTGCCAGTAGTACGATTGGACAGACATATAGCAATCAGCCCCAGCATTTT
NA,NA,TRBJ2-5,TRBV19,CASSIDPSQETQYF,TGTGCCAGTAGTATAGACCCGTCCCAAGAGACCCAGTACTTC
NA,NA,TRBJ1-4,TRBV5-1,CASSLAYGIANEKLFF,TGCGCCAGCAGCTTGGCCTACGGGATAGCTAATGAAAAACTGTTTTTT
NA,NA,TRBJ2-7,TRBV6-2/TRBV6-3,CASSYSTTYEQYF,TGTGCCAGCAGTTACTCCACTACCTACGAGCAGTACTTC
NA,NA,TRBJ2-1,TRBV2,CASSAEASTYNEQFF,TGTGCCAGCAGTGCGGAGGCTTCAACCTACAATGAGCAGTTCTTC
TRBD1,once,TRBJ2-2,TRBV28,CASSSTGGNTGELFF,TGTGCCAGCAGTTCGACAGGGGGGAACACCGGGGAGCTGTTTTTT
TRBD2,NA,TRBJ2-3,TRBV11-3,CASSLGLAGVTDTQYF,TGTGCCAGCAGCTTAGGACTAGCGGGAGTGACAGATACGCAGTATTTT
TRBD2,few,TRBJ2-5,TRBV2,CASTGGGTSGRRGETQYF,TGTGCCAGCACCGGAGGGGGGACTAGCGGTCGCCGGGGGGAGACCCAGTACTTC
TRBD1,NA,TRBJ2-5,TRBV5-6,CASSSLDRVRETQYF,TGTGCCAGCAGCTCTTTGGACAGGGTCCGAGAGACCCAGTACTTC
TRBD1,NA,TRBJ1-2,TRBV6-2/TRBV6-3,CASSRGTGEGYTF,TGTGCCAGCAGTCGCGGGACAGGGGAAGGCTACACCTTC
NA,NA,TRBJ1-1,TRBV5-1,CASSGATEAFF,TGCGCCAGCAGCGGGGCGACTGAAGCTTTCTTT
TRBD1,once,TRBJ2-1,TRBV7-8,CASSLRGPGQGALEQFF,TGTGCCAGCAGCCTCAGGGGGCCGGGACAGGGGGCTTTAGAGCAGTTCTTC
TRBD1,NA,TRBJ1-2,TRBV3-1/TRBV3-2,CASSQPGTGLFGYTF,TGTGCCAGCAGCCAGCCCGGGACAGGACTTTTTGGCTACACCTTC
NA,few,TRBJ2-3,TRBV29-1,CSVERGSDTQYF,TGCAGCGTTGAAAGGGGGTCGGATACGCAGTATTTT
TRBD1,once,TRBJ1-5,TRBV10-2,CASTPSGGLQPQHF,TGCGCCAGCACTCCCTCAGGGGGGCTTCAGCCCCAGCATTTT
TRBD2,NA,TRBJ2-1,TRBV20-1,CSASEGLAGFGNEQFF,TGCAGTGCTAGTGAAGGACTAGCGGGTTTTGGTAATGAGCAGTTCTTC
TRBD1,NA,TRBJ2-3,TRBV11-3,CASSRDRGPDTQYF,TGTGCCAGCAGCCGGGACAGGGGGCCAGATACGCAGTATTTT
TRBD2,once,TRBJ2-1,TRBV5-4,CASSPGTSGDYNEQFF,TGTGCCAGCAGCCCCGGGACTAGCGGGGATTACAATGAGCAGTTCTTC
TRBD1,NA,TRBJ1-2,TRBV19,CASSPGDSIDGSF,TGTGCCAGTAGTCCTGGGGACAGCATAGATGGGAGCTTC
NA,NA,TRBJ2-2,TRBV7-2,CASSVQGTGELFF,TGTGCCAGCAGCGTACAGGGTACCGGGGAGCTGTTTTTT
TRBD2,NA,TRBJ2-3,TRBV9,CASSGGLAGITDTQYF,TGTGCCAGCAGCGGGGGACTAGCGGGTATCACAGATACGCAGTATTTT
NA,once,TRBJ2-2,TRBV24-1,CATSGSGPNTGELFF,TGTGCCACCAGTGGAAGCGGGCCGAACACCGGGGAGCTGTTTTTT
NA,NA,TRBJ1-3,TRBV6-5,CASSYSGQFSGNTIYF,TGTGCCAGCAGTTACTCGGGGCAGTTCTCTGGAAACACCATATATTTT
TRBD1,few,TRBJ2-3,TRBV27,CASSLQGAFPDTQYF,TGTGCCAGCAGTTTACAGGGGGCGTTTCCAGATACGCAGTATTTT
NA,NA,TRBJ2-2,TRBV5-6,CASSLLSFRNTGELFF,TGTGCCAGCAGCTTGCTGAGTTTCCGGAACACCGGGGAGCTGTTTTTT
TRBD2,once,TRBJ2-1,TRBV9,CASSVSSGYYNEQFF,TGTGCCAGCAGCGTATCTAGCGGATACTACAATGAGCAGTTCTTC